Each of the 22 T cell receptor beta chains below was sequenced from the same sample in a study of tumor-infiltrating lymphocytes in oesophageal squamous cell carcinoma (dated by TCRdb to 2016 to 2017). Library creation used PCR. Data came from an Illumina HiSeq 2000. TCRdb handled the public reads itself, with Q25 trimming in fastp and clone calling in MiXCR, and kept productive beta chains. CDR3 protein duplicates are merged, each entry listing the most common genes and DNA. This sample has under 20,000 distinct CDR3 sequences in its table, and 40% of those were observed once. Under 8% of the sample is held by the ten biggest clonotypes. The material sequenced was blood. The receptors stem from a male donor with esophageal squamous cell carcinoma.

The chain uses TRBV20-1 and TRBJ1-2; TRBD1 aligns across 8 bases. The DNA end lines up better with TRBJ2-7; the J call may be wrong. The germline V gene has CDR1 DFQATT and CDR2 SNEGSKA (reference sequence). The CDR3 loop spans 14 amino acids. CDR3 sequence: CSAPRTGITYEQYF. The CDR3 bases are TGCAGTGCTCCCCGGACAGGGATCACTTACGAGCAGTACTTC.

The chain employs TRBV7-3 and TRBJ2-1; 12 bases align to TRBD2. Germline V lookup: CDR1 SGHTA, CDR2 FQGTGA. J was trimmed by 5 bases and V by 5 bases; bases with no gene match: 7. The CDR3 totals 16 residues. CDR3 bases: TGTGCCAGCAGCCCCCCGACTAGCGGGAGACACAATGAGCAGTTCTTC. It codes for CASSPPTSGRHNEQFF.

The chain combines TRBV11-2 with TRBJ2-5; the D gene is possibly TRBD1 (5 bases). V lost 2 bases and J lost 1, with 8 bases in between. The CDR3 consists of 14 residues. Germline loops: CDR1 SGHAT, CDR2 FQNNGV. CDR3 coding DNA: TGTGCCAGCAGCTTAAGGGGTTTCCAAGAGACCCAGTACTTC. Its translation: CASSLRGFQETQYF.

This clonotype was counted ten times or more. The gene calls are TRBV7-9 and TRBJ1-2; tentative D call: TRBD1 (6 bases). Trimming cost V 1 base and J 7 bases, with 16 bases left between them. This CDR3 spans 15 amino acids. Germline loops: CDR1 SEHNR, CDR2 FQNEAQ (reference sequence). The CDR3 coding sequence is TGTGCCAGCAGCTTAGTCTTTCCAGGGGCGGGTGGCTACACCTTC. Amino acids: CASSLVFPGAGGYTF.

The gene calls are TRBV7-8 and TRBJ2-1; D is ambiguous. With the DNA end fitting TRBJ2-7 better, the J assignment may be wrong. Looked up from germline, CDR1 is SGHVS and CDR2 is FQNEAQ. The CDR3 has 13 residues. The CDR3 coding sequence is TGTGCCAGCAGCTTAACAATCACAGATACGCAGTACTTC. Amino acid sequence: CASSLTITDTQYF.

This clonotype has only a few counts. Given the absence of the conserved phenylalanine or tryptophan at the CDR3 end, a read error is likely. No DNA is shown, since the ends of the CDR3 on it are uncertain; the CDR3 is the one TCRdb lists. The chain combines TRBV7-6 with TRBJ2-3. Germline V gene data show CDR1 as SGHVS and CDR2 as FNYEAQ. The CDR3 numbers 15 amino acids, ends counted. The CDR3 region is CASSPDGNYGYTFGS.

This clonotype has at least ten counts. This chain connects TRBV7-8 to TRBJ2-7; D remains unclear. CDR1 is SGHVS, CDR2 FQNEAQ, per germline. V shed 5 bases and J shed 7 bases, with 27 bases lying between them. This CDR3 spans 17 amino acids. This CDR3 reads CASSLFLGSTSYNEQYF. CDR3 coding DNA: TGTGCCAGCAGCCTCTTCTTGGGAAGTACATCCTACAATGAGCAGTACTTC. The entire variable domain, with the rest obtained from reference TRBV7-8 and TRBJ2-7, is as follows: GAGVSQSPRYKVAKRGQDVALRCDPISGHVSLFWYQQALGQGPEFLTYFQNEAQLDKSGLPSDRFFAERPEGSVSTLKIQRTQQEDSAVYLCASSLFLGSTSYNEQYFGPGTRLTVT.

The V gene is TRBV24-1, the J gene TRBJ2-1, with D possibly being TRBD2 (6 bases). Trimming stripped 3 bases from V and 5 bases from J, with 13 bases between. This CDR3 region has 15 residues. CDR1 and CDR2 from the germline V gene are KGHDR and SFDVKD. The CDR3 bases are TGTGCCACCAGTGATGCCCAAGCGGGTGACAATGAGCAGTTCTTC. Encoded protein: CATSDAQAGDNEQFF.

The rearrangement uses TRBV5-1 and TRBJ2-3; 7 nucleotides line up with TRBD2. Gene TRBJ2-7 matches the end of the DNA better, so the J call may be wrong. The length of the CDR3 is 15 residues. Germline V lookup: CDR1 SGHRS, CDR2 YFSETQ. CDR3 amino acids: CASSPTSEPYNEQYF. CDR3 nucleotide sequence: TGCGCCAGCAGCCCAACTAGCGAACCCTACAATGAGCAGTACTTC.

The V gene is TRBV5-6, the J gene TRBJ2-6; 7 bases are shared with TRBD2. The better agreement between TRBJ2-7 and the DNA end casts doubt on the J call. Germline values: CDR1 SGHDT, CDR2 YYEEEE. This CDR3 region has 14 residues. In nucleotides, the CDR3 is TGTGCCAGCAGCTTGCCAGGGACGGGGGGCGAGCAGTACTTC. Amino acids: CASSLPGTGGEQYF.

The table lists this clonotype with a few counts. V gene TRBV27 combines with J gene TRBJ2-4; D gene uncertain. TRBJ2-7 matches the DNA end more closely, so the J call is doubtful. This CDR3 is 14 amino acids long. Germline CDR1 is MNHEY and CDR2 is SMNVEV (reference sequence). Written as DNA, the CDR3 is TGTGCCAGCTCTCGAGGCGACAACACCTACGAGCAGTACTTC. Protein sequence: CASSRGDNTYEQYF.

There are many counts of this clonotype. This chain connects TRBV12-3 or TRBV12-4 to TRBJ2-7; TRBD1 matches at 9 bases. With 5 bases clipped from V and 1 base from J, the junction kept 6 bases outside the gene matches. This CDR3 is built from 15 residues. CDR3 sequence: CASSRDREKSYEQYF. The CDR3 DNA reads TGTGCCAGCAGTCGGGACAGGGAAAAATCCTACGAGCAGTACTTC.

This clonotype is medium-sized. The chain couples TRBV7-3 to TRBJ1-2; 12 nucleotides match TRBD1. V was clipped by 0 bases and J by 8 bases; unmatched bases: 7. The CDR3 is made up of 16 amino acids. Looked up from germline, CDR1 is SGHTA and CDR2 is FQGTGA. The CDR3 region has the DNA TGTGCCAGCAGCTTAACGGGGACAGGGGGCAGAATCGGCTACACCTTC. Protein sequence: CASSLTGTGGRIGYTF. Drawing the rest from reference TRBV7-3 and TRBJ1-2, the complete variable domain is GAGVSQTPSNKVTEKGKYVELRCDPISGHTALYWYRQSLGQGPEFLIYFQGTGAADDSGLPNDRFFAVRPEGSVSTLKIQRTERGDSAVYLCASSLTGTGGRIGYTFGSGTRLTVV.

Many counts were recorded for this clonotype. The rearrangement links TRBV7-3 to TRBJ2-1; D is ambiguous. This CDR3 is built from 13 residues. Germline V lookup: CDR1 SGHTA, CDR2 FQGTGA. Trimming stripped 0 bases from V and 7 bases from J, with 7 bases between. The CDR3 nucleotides are TGTGCCAGCAGCTTAACTGCCGGTAATGAGCAGTTCTTC. As protein: CASSLTAGNEQFF.

At least ten counts were recorded for this clonotype. The chain uses TRBV2 and TRBJ2-1, with a possible D match to TRBD1 (5 bases). V lost 5 bases to trimming and J lost 7 bases, with 9 bases between them. The germline V gene has CDR1 SNHLY and CDR2 FYNNEI. The CDR3 totals 12 residues. CDR3: CASSRGTNEQFF. Written as DNA, the CDR3 is TGTGCCAGCAGTAGGGGCACGAATGAGCAGTTCTTC.

A remark on this clonotype: Since no conserved phenylalanine or tryptophan closes the CDR3, a read error is the likely cause. The DNA is omitted, as the CDR3 cannot be located on it reliably, and the CDR3 follows TCRdb's listing. The gene calls are TRBV5-4 and TRBJ2-3; TRBD1 was called by the table and not checked on the DNA. A total of 15 residues make up the CDR3, ends included. Germline loops: CDR1 SGHNT, CDR2 YYREEE (reference sequence). CDR3 amino acids: CASSLVERTEQFFGP.

The chain carries TRBV11-2 and TRBJ2-4; D might be TRBD1 or TRBD2, each matching 6 bases. The J call may not be correct, given that the DNA end is closer to TRBJ2-7. CDR3 length: 15 amino acids. Germline lookup yields CDR1 SGHAT and CDR2 FQNNGV. Here the CDR3 reads CASSLNGGQVYEQYF. CDR3 nucleotide sequence: TGTGCCAGCAGCTTAAATGGGGGGCAGGTCTACGAGCAGTACTTC.

This clonotype was picked up many times. This clone may be a read error of a much larger clone one base away. The chain combines TRBV11-2 with TRBJ2-5; TRBD1 matches at 7 bases. From germline, CDR1 is SGHAT and CDR2 FQNNGV. The CDR3 consists of 11 residues. V lost 5 bases and J lost 11; bases outside the gene matches: 5. CDR3 sequence: CASSGGQVQYF. CDR3 in DNA: TGTGCCAGCAGCGGAGGACAGGTACAGTACTTC.

The sample holds many counts of this clonotype. This sequence joins TRBV9 and TRBJ1-1, with TRBD1 matching 7 bases. The V segment lost 3 bases and the J segment 10 bases; nucleotides outside the gene matches: 12. This CDR3 region has 14 residues. Per the germline V gene, CDR1 is SGDLS and CDR2 is YYNGEE. The CDR3 DNA reads TGTGCCAGCAGCGGACGGGACAGCGCTCGTGGAGCTTTCTTT. Protein product: CASSGRDSARGAFF.

At least ten counts were recorded for this clonotype. This chain connects TRBV25-1 to TRBJ2-3; D possibly matches TRBD1 or TRBD2 (5 bases each). V dropped 5 bases and J dropped 1 base, with 16 bases sitting between them. This CDR3 contains 16 residues. The germline V gene encodes CDR1 MGHDK and CDR2 SYGVNS. This CDR3 is CASSFHLGAGTDTQYF. The CDR3, as DNA: TGTGCCAGCAGTTTCCACCTCGGGGCAGGCACAGATACGCAGTATTTT.

The table lists this clonotype with many counts. V usage is TRBV7-9 and J usage is TRBJ2-1; 7 bases fit TRBD1. The V and J ends lost 2 bases and 7 bases, in that order; junction bases with no gene match: 5. The CDR3 is made up of 14 amino acids. In germline, CDR1 is SEHNR, CDR2 FQNEAQ (reference sequence). DNA for the CDR3: TGTGCCAGCAGCTTAACCCAGGGGGAAAATGAGCAGTTCTTC. Residues: CASSLTQGENEQFF.

This clonotype came up many times. The V and J genes are TRBV11-3 and TRBJ2-7; TRBD1 matches at 9 bases. This CDR3 is 16 amino acids long. Trimming took 4 bases from V and 4 from J; bases not matched to a gene: 11. Germline V gene lookup returns CDR1 SGHNT and CDR2 YENEEA. The chain's CDR3 is CASSWGPPGQGYEQYF. The CDR3 DNA is TGTGCCAGCAGCTGGGGGCCCCCGGGACAGGGTTACGAGCAGTACTTC.